The 27 T cell receptor beta chains in this list originate from one sample, sequenced in a study of blood T cell repertoires in COVID-19. Sequenced by immunoSEQ multiplex PCR; TCRdb stores in-frame clones only, minus some. The sample lists about 120,000 clones; around nine tenths were seen once. The specimen was peripheral blood. The receptor source for this set is a human donor with active COVID-19. The donor label of this sample is uncertain.

This chain joins TRBV19 and TRBJ2-3, with 13 nucleotides matching TRBD2. CDR1 LNHDA and CDR2 SQIVND come from the germline V gene (reference sequence). This CDR3 has 16 amino acids. Unmatched junction bases numbered 5, after V lost 7 bases and J lost 1 base. Here the CDR3 reads CASTFGLAGGTDTQYF. The CDR3 DNA is TGTGCCAGTACCTTCGGACTAGCGGGGGGCACAGATACGCAGTATTTT.

This rearrangement joins TRBV5-1 to TRBJ2-3, with D possibly TRBD1 on 6 matching bases. The CDR3 is made up of 17 amino acids. V was cut by 4 bases and J by 7 bases, with 25 bases left in between. The germline CDR1 and CDR2 sequences are SGHRS and YFSETQ. The CDR3 DNA reads TGCGCCAGCAGCCAGGGGTCCGCAGGGGCGGGCCGTAATACGCAGTATTTT. This sequence encodes CASSQGSAGAGRNTQYF.

This chain connects TRBV13 to TRBJ1-4; D remains unclear. Germline values: CDR1 PRHDT, CDR2 FYEKMQ (reference sequence). V was trimmed by 5 bases and J by 6 bases, leaving 13 bases between them. The CDR3 sequence is 14 residues long. CDR3 loop: CASSPAGLYEKLFF. The CDR3, as DNA: TGTGCCAGCAGCCCTGCGGGGTTATATGAAAAACTGTTTTTT. The whole variable domain, filled in from reference TRBV13 and TRBJ1-4, reads AAGVIQSPRHLIKEKRETATLKCYPIPRHDTVYWYQQGPGQDPQFLISFYEKMQSDKGSIPDRFSAQQFSDYHSELNMSSLELGDSALYFCASSPAGLYEKLFFGSGTQLSVL.

The genes are TRBV7-2 and TRBJ1-1, with 7 bases fitting TRBD1. From germline, CDR1 is SGHTA and CDR2 FQGNSA. The CDR3 is 16 residues long. V was pared by 5 bases and J by 2 bases, with 11 bases of the junction left unmatched. CDR3: CASSLEPGQINTEAFF. DNA for the CDR3: TGTGCCAGCAGCCTCGAACCGGGACAGATCAACACTGAAGCTTTCTTT.

The chain recombines TRBV28 with TRBJ1-1, with D maybe TRBD1 (5 bases). CDR3 length: 12 amino acids. The V gene's germline CDR1 is MDHEN and CDR2 SYDVKM. Trimming removed 3 bases at V and 6 bases at J, with 8 bases between. The CDR3 nucleotides are TGTGCCAGCAGTTTGGCCAGGGCTGAAGCTTTCTTT. This sequence encodes CASSLARAEAFF. Drawing the rest from reference TRBV28 and TRBJ1-1, the complete variable domain is DVKVTQSSRYLVKRTGEKVFLECVQDMDHENMFWYRQDPGLGLRLIYFSYDVKMKEKGDIPEGYSVSREKKERFSLILESASTNQTSMYLCASSLARAEAFFGQGTRLTVV.

The chain joins TRBV9 to TRBJ2-2; D might be TRBD1 (6 bases). Trimming took off 4 bases at V and 5 bases at J, with 12 bases between the two ends. The length of the CDR3 is 14 residues. Germline values: CDR1 SGDLS, CDR2 YYNGEE. The CDR3 here is CASSIHRVTGELFF. The CDR3, as DNA: TGTGCCAGCAGCATCCACAGGGTAACCGGGGAGCTGTTTTTT.

The chain joins TRBV6-2 or TRBV6-3 to TRBJ2-1; D may be TRBD2 (6 bases). The CDR3 length is 18 residues. From germline, CDR1 is MNHEY and CDR2 SVGEGT. V lost 0 bases, J lost 0 bases, and 15 bases lay in between. CDR3 DNA sequence: TGTGCCAGCAGTTACTCGCTGGAGGGCGAGAGCTCCTACAATGAGCAGTTCTTC. This encodes CASSYSLEGESSYNEQFF.

This sequence joins TRBV4-1 and TRBJ2-5, with 8 bases identical to TRBD2. The germline gives CDR1 MGHRA, CDR2 YSYEKL. Unmatched junction bases numbered 17, after V lost 4 bases and J lost 4 bases. The CDR3 covers 18 residues. In DNA form, the CDR3 reads TGCGCCAGCAGCCCGTCGGGAGGGGGGCCCGGGCTGGTAGAGACCCAGTACTTC. It encodes CASSPSGGGPGLVETQYF.

The chain combines TRBV7-6 with TRBJ2-2, with 10 nucleotides matching TRBD2. Trimming cost V 1 base and J 4 bases; bases outside gene matches: 3. The germline V gene encodes CDR1 SGHVS and CDR2 FNYEAQ. CDR3 length: 16 residues. CDR3 region: CASSLGLAGATGELFF. In DNA, the CDR3 is TGTGCCAGCAGCTTAGGTCTAGCGGGGGCCACCGGGGAGCTGTTTTTT.

The chain carries TRBV11-3 and TRBJ2-3; weak D call: TRBD1 (5 bases). CDR1 and CDR2 from the germline V gene are SGHNT and YENEEA. V lost 3 bases to trimming and J lost 2 bases, with 9 bases between them. CDR3 size: 14 residues. This CDR3 is CASSLATATDTQYF. The CDR3 nucleotides are TGTGCCAGCAGCTTGGCGACAGCCACAGATACGCAGTATTTT.

The chain couples TRBV19 to TRBJ1-2, with D tentatively TRBD1 (6 bases). The CDR3 consists of 13 residues. Germline assignment: CDR1 LNHDA and CDR2 SQIVND (reference sequence). V was shortened by 11 bases and J by 4 bases, with 17 bases between the two germline ends. This CDR3 is CALRGGAGYGYTF. DNA for the CDR3: TGTGCCCTCCGGGGGGGCGCCGGCTATGGCTACACCTTC.

The V call is TRBV2, the J call TRBJ2-2, with 9 nucleotides matching TRBD1. From germline, CDR1 is SNHLY and CDR2 FYNNEI. The CDR3 spans 14 residues. Trimming took 8 bases from V and 5 from J; bases not matched to a gene: 6. CDR3 DNA: TGTGCCAGCTTGGAGGGACAGGGTACCGGGGAGCTGTTTTTT. This sequence encodes CASLEGQGTGELFF. Based on the CDR3 plus reference TRBV2 and TRBJ2-2, the full variable domain is EPEVTQTPSHQVTQMGQEVILRCVPISNHLYFYWYRQILGQKVEFLVSFYNNEISEKSEIFDDQFSVERPDGSNFTLKIRSTKLEDSAMYFCASLEGQGTGELFFGEGSRLTVL.

The V gene is TRBV3-1 (or the pseudogene TRBV3-2), the J gene TRBJ2-4; weak D call: TRBD2 (7 bases). The germline gives CDR1 LGHDT, CDR2 YNNKEL (reference sequence). The CDR3 is 16 amino acids. The V end lost 2 bases, the J end lost 3 bases, and 14 bases lay between the germline ends. In DNA, the CDR3 is TGTGCCAGCAGCCAAAGGAGGGGGGAGGGCAAAAACATTCAGTACTTC. This gives the protein CASSQRRGEGKNIQYF.

The J gene is TRBJ2-3, the V gene TRBV6-2 or TRBV6-3; 8 bases are a match to TRBD2. In germline, CDR1 is MNHEY, CDR2 SVGEGT. The V segment lost 2 bases and the J segment 3 bases; nucleotides outside the gene matches: 1. This CDR3 region has 14 residues. The CDR3 reads CASSYAGGTDTQYF. CDR3 DNA sequence: TGTGCCAGCAGTTACGCGGGGGGAACAGATACGCAGTATTTT.

V gene TRBV4-1 combines with J gene TRBJ2-7, with D maybe TRBD2 (5 bases). Trimming removed 3 bases from V and 0 bases from J, with 12 bases in between. CDR3 size: 15 residues. Germline loops: CDR1 MGHRA, CDR2 YSYEKL. The CDR3 nucleotides are TGCGCCAGCAGCCAGCCCCGGGAAGGCTCCTACGAGCAGTACTTC. The encoded protein is CASSQPREGSYEQYF.

The chain uses TRBV7-9 and TRBJ1-3, with unresolved D. The CDR3 is made up of 14 amino acids. Trimming removed 2 bases from V and 4 bases from J, with 9 bases in between. The germline V gene encodes CDR1 SEHNR and CDR2 FQNEAQ (reference sequence). The CDR3 nucleotides are TGTGCCAGCAGCTTATTGCCGGGAGGAAACACCATATATTTT. Its protein product is CASSLLPGGNTIYF.

In DNA, the CDR3 is TGTGCCAGCAGCTTGGTAGGGGAGGTACACGAGCAGTACTTC. This sequence encodes CASSLVGEVHEQYF. This chain joins TRBV5-6 and TRBJ2-7; D might be TRBD2 (6 bases). CDR1 is SGHDT, CDR2 YYEEEE, per germline. The CDR3 contains 14 residues. Trimming stripped 0 bases from V and 5 bases from J, with 12 bases between.

This clone showed up just once. The CDR3: CASSDRVSQPQHF. The DNA of the CDR3 is TGTGCCAGTAGCGACAGGGTCTCCCAGCCCCAGCATTTT. The rearrangement joins TRBV19 to TRBJ1-5; 7 positions agree with TRBD1. The CDR3 runs to 13 residues. Germline lookup yields CDR1 LNHDA and CDR2 SQIVND (reference sequence). V trimming: 6 bases; J trimming: 7 bases; junction bases outside the gene matches: 6.

The rearrangement links TRBV3-1 (or the pseudogene TRBV3-2) to TRBJ2-5, with 12 bases identical to TRBD2. V lost 0 bases, J lost 4 bases, and 15 bases stayed unmatched. CDR1 is LGHDT and CDR2 is YNNKEL in the germline V gene (reference sequence). The CDR3 length is 20 residues. The CDR3 region has the DNA TGTGCCAGCAGCCAAGATAAACTAGCGGGGGGACCGCACGGGCCAGAGACCCAGTACTTC. Its translation is CASSQDKLAGGPHGPETQYF.

The chain employs TRBV7-7 and TRBJ2-3, with 10 bases lining up with TRBD2. The CDR3 covers 15 residues. Trimming removed 5 bases from V and 5 bases from J; junction bases left unmatched: 7. The germline CDR1 and CDR2 sequences are SSHAT and FNYEAQ (reference sequence). CDR3 sequence reads: CASSQGLAGVDTQYF. CDR3 coding DNA: TGTGCCAGCAGCCAAGGGCTAGCGGGGGTAGATACGCAGTATTTT.

This chain uses TRBV19 with TRBJ1-2, with 7 positions matching TRBD1. The V gene end was trimmed by 11 bases and the J gene end by 5 bases; junction bases not matched to a gene: 8. CDR1 is LNHDA, CDR2 SQIVND, per germline (reference sequence). The CDR3 has 12 amino acids. The CDR3 nucleotides read TGTGCCTCGGAGGGACAGAGATATGGCTACACCTTC. Translating it yields CASEGQRYGYTF.

By frequency in the sample, this clone is medium-sized. The chain employs TRBV9 and TRBJ1-2; D is perhaps TRBD1 (6 bases). Between the trimmed V and J ends, which lost 5 bases and 6 bases, there was a span of 14 bases. From germline, CDR1 is SGDLS and CDR2 YYNGEE. This CDR3 is 13 amino acids long. The CDR3: CASRQDGGHGYTF. CDR3 bases: TGTGCCAGCAGACAGGACGGGGGGCATGGCTACACCTTC.

The gene calls are TRBV5-1 and TRBJ2-3, with D possibly matching TRBD1 (7 bases). V lost 2 bases, J lost 3 bases, and 13 bases lay in between. Germline lookup yields CDR1 SGHRS and CDR2 YFSETQ. CDR3 length equals 15 residues. CDR3 residues: CASSFRGAPTDTQYF. The CDR3, as DNA: TGCGCCAGCAGCTTCAGGGGGGCGCCGACAGATACGCAGTATTTT.

Comment on this clone: The germline gene is not matched at one end of the junction; a read error may be the cause. The chain combines TRBV5-6 with TRBJ2-5; 8 bases align to TRBD2. Germline loops: CDR1 SGHDT, CDR2 YYEEEE. This CDR3 has 14 residues. In nucleotides, the CDR3 is TGTGCCAGCAGCGGACCGGTAAGCGGGGGACCTCAACACTTC. Translated: CASSGPVSGGPQHF.

The chain joins TRBV5-1 to TRBJ1-5; 7 positions agree with TRBD1. The CDR3 sequence is 13 residues long. Germline CDR1 and CDR2: SGHRS and YFSETQ. The junction had 4 bases not matched to a gene; V was cut back by 5 bases and J by 5 bases. The CDR3 region has the DNA TGCGCCAGCAGGAGGGACAGCGATCAGCCCCAGCATTTT. Residues: CASRRDSDQPQHF.

The genes are TRBV7-8 and TRBJ2-1; unclear D gene. The length of the CDR3 is 13 residues. CDR1 and CDR2 from the germline V gene are SGHVS and FQNEAQ. The ends were cut back, 2 bases at V and 4 bases at J, with 6 bases in the middle. The CDR3 bases are TGTGCCAGCAGCTTATCCGGGTACAATGAGCAGTTCTTC. Translating gives CASSLSGYNEQFF.

The V call is TRBV6-5, the J call TRBJ1-1, with a weak D call TRBD1 (6 bases). The germline CDR1 and CDR2 sequences are MNHEY and SVGAGI. V dropped 8 bases and J dropped 9 bases, with 13 bases sitting between them. The CDR3 is 11 residues long. CDR3 in DNA: TGTGCCAGCCACGACAGGTCTCAAGCTTTCTTT. Its translation: CASHDRSQAFF.